This record concerns one TCR beta chain sequence. Antigen unknown. Combining iRepertoire HTBI primers with Arm-PCR of CDR3 regions, the authors built TCR beta libraries. TCRdb processed the multiplex PCR reads anew with MiXCR; each CDR3 protein has one entry. Here the sample spans about 220,000 distinct CDR3 sequences, about 18% being singletons. Time point reported: newly diagnosed GD, antithyroid drugs for less than 3 months. Extracted PBMC RNA gave rise to the TCR library. The patients included were those that came from an endocrinology department in Xi'an, China. The CDR3 spans 16 residues. The germline V gene encodes CDR1 SGHAT and CDR2 FQNNGV. The V gene lost 0 bases and the J gene lost 0 bases, with 10 bases spanning the gap. The data derive from a study of regulatory T cells in long-lasting Graves disease. Notes on the study in general: New patients shared fewer public clonotypes (around 880) than persistent patients did (more than 2,500). Graves' patients with persistent disease showed TCR diversity lower than patients newly diagnosed. Small numbers of samples may have cut accuracy.

V and J are TRBV11-2 and TRBJ2-3, with D uncertain. The sequence came from a female donor with Graves disease. The sequences come from peripheral blood mononuclear cells (PBMCs), collected at new diagnosis, from a patient treated with antithyroid drugs. The CDR3 bases are TGTGCCAGCAGCTTAGAGGCGGTACCTAGCACAGATACGCAGTATTTT. It translates to CASSLEAVPSTDTQYF. Together with reference TRBV11-2 and TRBJ2-3, the CDR3 gives the full variable domain: EAGVAQSPRYKIIEKRQSVAFWCNPISGHATLYWYQQILGQGPKLLIQFQNNGVVDDSQLPKDRFSAERLKGVDSTLKIQPAKLEDSAVYLCASSLEAVPSTDTQYFGPGTRLTVL.